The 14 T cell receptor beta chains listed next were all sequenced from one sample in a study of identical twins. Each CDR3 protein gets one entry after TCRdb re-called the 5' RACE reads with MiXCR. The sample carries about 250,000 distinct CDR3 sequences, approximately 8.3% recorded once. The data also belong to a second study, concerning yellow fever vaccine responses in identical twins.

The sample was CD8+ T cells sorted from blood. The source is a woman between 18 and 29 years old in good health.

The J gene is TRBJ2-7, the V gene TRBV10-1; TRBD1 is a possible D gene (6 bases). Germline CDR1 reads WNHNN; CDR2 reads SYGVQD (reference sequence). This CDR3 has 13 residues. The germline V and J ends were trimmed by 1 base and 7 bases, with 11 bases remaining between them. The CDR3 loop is CASSEFQGREQYF. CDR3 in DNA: TGCGCCAGCAGTGAGTTTCAGGGGCGGGAGCAGTACTTC.

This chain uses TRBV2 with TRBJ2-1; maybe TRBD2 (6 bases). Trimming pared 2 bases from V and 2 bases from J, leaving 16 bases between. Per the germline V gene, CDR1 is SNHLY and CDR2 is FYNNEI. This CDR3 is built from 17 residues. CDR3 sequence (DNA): TGTGCCAGCAGTGAAAGGAGGGTGACTTCGCCCTACAATGAGCAGTTCTTC. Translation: CASSERRVTSPYNEQFF.

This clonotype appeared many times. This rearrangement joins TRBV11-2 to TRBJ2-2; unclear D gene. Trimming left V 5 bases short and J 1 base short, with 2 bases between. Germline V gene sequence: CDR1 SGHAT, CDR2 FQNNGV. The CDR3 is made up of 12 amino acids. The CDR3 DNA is TGTGCCAGCAGCCGGAACACCGGGGAGCTGTTTTTT. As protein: CASSRNTGELFF.

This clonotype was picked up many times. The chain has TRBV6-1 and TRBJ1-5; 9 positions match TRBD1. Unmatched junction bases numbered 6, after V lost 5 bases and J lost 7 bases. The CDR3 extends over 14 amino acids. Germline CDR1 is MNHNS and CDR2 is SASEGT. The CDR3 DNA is TGTGCCAGCAGTATAGACAGGGGGTCCCAGCCCCAGCATTTT. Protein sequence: CASSIDRGSQPQHF.

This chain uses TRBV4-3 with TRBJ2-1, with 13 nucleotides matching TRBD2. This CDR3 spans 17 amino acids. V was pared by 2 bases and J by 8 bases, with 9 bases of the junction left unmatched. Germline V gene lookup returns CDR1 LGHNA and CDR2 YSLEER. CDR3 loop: CASSQPLAGGLLDEQFF. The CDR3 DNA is TGCGCCAGCAGCCAACCACTAGCGGGAGGGCTATTAGATGAGCAGTTCTTC.

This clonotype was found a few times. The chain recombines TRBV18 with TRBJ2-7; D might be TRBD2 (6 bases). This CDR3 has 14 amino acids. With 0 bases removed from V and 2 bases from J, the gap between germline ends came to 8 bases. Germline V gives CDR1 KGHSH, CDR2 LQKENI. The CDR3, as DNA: TGTGCCAGCTCACCACCGGGCGGGACCTACGAGCAGTACTTC. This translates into CASSPPGGTYEQYF.

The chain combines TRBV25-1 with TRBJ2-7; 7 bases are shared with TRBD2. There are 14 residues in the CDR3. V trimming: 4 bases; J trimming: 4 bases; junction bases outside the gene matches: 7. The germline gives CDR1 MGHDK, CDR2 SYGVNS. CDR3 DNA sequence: TGTGCCAGCAGTGGGGAGGGAGGGCCGTACGAGCAGTACTTC. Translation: CASSGEGGPYEQYF.

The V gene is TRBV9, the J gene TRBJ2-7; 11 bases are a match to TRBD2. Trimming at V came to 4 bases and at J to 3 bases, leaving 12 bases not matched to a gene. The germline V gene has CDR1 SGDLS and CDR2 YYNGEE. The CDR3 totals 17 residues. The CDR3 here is CASSPRLPGLAGYEQYF. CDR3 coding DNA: TGTGCCAGCAGCCCCCGCCTCCCAGGACTAGCGGGCTACGAGCAGTACTTC. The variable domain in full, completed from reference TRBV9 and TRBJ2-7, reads DSGVTQTPKHLITATGQRVTLRCSPRSGDLSVYWYQQSLDQGLQFLIQYYNGEERAKGNILERFSAQQFPDLHSELNLSSLELGDSALYFCASSPRLPGLAGYEQYFGPGTRLTVT.

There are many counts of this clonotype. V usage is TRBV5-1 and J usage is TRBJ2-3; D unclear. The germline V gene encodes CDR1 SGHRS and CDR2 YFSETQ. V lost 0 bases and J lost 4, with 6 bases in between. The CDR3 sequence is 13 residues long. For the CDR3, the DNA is TGCGCCAGCAGCTTGGCCCCGGCAGATACGCAGTATTTT. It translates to CASSLAPADTQYF.

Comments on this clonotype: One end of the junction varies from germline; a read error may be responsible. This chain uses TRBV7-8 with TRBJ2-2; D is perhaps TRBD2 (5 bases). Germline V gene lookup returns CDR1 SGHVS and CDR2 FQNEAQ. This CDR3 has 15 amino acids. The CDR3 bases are TGTGCCAGCAGCTTACCCCCCGGGAACAGCGGGGAGCTGTTTTTT. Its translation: CASSLPPGNSGELFF.

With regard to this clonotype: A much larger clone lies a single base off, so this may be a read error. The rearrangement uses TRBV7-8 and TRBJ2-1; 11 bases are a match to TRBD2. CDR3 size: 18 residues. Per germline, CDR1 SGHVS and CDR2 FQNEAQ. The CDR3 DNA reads TGTGCCACCAGCTTGACTAGCGGGGATAAGACCTCCTACAATGAGCAGTTCTTC. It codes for CATSLTSGDKTSYNEQFF. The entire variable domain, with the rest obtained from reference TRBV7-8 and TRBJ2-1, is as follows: GAGVSQSPRYKVAKRGQDVALRCDPISGHVSLFWYQQALGQGPEFLTYFQNEAQLDKSGLPSDRFFAERPEGSVSTLKIQRTQQEDSAVYLCATSLTSGDKTSYNEQFFGPGTRLTVL.

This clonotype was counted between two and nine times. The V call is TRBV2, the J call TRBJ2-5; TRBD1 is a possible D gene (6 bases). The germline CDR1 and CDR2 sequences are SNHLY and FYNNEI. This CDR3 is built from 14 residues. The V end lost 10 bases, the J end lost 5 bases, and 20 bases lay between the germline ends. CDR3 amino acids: CATTLQGERETQYF. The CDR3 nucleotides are TGTGCCACAACCTTACAGGGTGAGAGGGAGACCCAGTACTTC.

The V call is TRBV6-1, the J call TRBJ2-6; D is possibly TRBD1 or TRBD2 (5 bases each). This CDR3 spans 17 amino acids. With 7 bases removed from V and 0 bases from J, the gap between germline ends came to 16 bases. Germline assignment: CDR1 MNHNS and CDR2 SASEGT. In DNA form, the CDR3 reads TGTGCCAGCACTAGAAGGGACGGCAGCTCTGGGGCCAACGTCCTGACTTTC. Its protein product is CASTRRDGSSGANVLTF.

CDR3 loop: CASSQAITGTPEEQFF. The CDR3 DNA is TGCGCCAGCAGCCAAGCGATCACCGGGACACCTGAGGAGCAGTTCTTC. The genes are TRBV4-3 and TRBJ2-1, with TRBD1 as a possible D gene (6 bases). V lost 1 base and J 10 bases, leaving 20 bases between the germline ends. Germline CDR1 and CDR2: LGHNA and YSLEER. The CDR3 has 16 amino acids.